These 30 T cell receptor beta chains originate from one sample sequenced in a study of blood T cell repertoires in COVID-19. Assay: immunoSEQ multiplex PCR; the TCRdb copy retains only in-frame clones and omits some. Here the sample spans more than 80,000 clones, 86% being singletons. The specimen was peripheral blood. These receptors were obtained from an elderly man with acute or convalescent COVID-19.

V is TRBV24-1 and J is TRBJ2-3; 8 bases match TRBD1. CDR3 length: 17 residues. From germline, CDR1 is KGHDR and CDR2 SFDVKD. V gave up 4 bases and J gave up 2 bases; unmatched junction bases: 10. Written as DNA, the CDR3 is TGTGCCACCAGTGACCTAAGGACAGGGTACTCCACAGATACGCAGTATTTT. Translated, it gives CATSDLRTGYSTDTQYF.

This clone came up once. The V gene is TRBV15, the J gene TRBJ1-1; D perhaps matches TRBD1 (5 bases). Germline CDR1 reads LNHNV; CDR2 reads YYDKDF (reference sequence). V lost 0 bases and J 5 bases, leaving 7 bases between the germline ends. The CDR3 is 13 residues long. The CDR3: CATSRDGGTEAFF. CDR3 coding DNA: TGTGCCACCAGCAGAGATGGGGGGACTGAAGCTTTCTTT.

The chain recombines TRBV7-9 with TRBJ1-3; unclear D gene. Per the germline V gene, CDR1 is SEHNR and CDR2 is FQNEAQ (reference sequence). The V gene lost 1 base and the J gene lost 4 bases, with 17 bases spanning the gap. The CDR3 sequence is 17 residues long. CDR3: CASSLGSLGLPGNTIYF. The DNA for the CDR3 is TGTGCCAGCAGCTTAGGGTCCCTTGGGCTCCCGGGAAACACCATATATTTT.

The CDR3 bases are TGTGCCAGCAGCGCCACAGGGGACACCGGGGAGCTGTTTTTT. Translation gives CASSATGDTGELFF. This chain connects TRBV9 to TRBJ2-2; 7 bases match TRBD1. Germline V CDR1 and CDR2: SGDLS, YYNGEE. The CDR3 spans 14 residues. The V segment lost 3 bases and the J segment 3 bases; nucleotides outside the gene matches: 2.

The gene calls are TRBV9 and TRBJ2-7; 9 bases line up with TRBD1. V lost 7 bases to trimming and J lost 4 bases; unmatched junction nucleotides: 6. Germline CDR1 SGDLS, CDR2 YYNGEE. The CDR3 extends over 13 amino acids. The CDR3 here is CASGLQGAYEQYF. CDR3 bases: TGTGCCAGCGGCCTACAGGGGGCGTACGAGCAGTACTTC.

The rearrangement joins TRBV14 to TRBJ2-6; possible D gene TRBD2, 7 bases. Trimming shortened V by 4 bases and J by 4 bases, and 8 bases separated the two germline ends. Germline CDR1 is SGHDN and CDR2 is FVKESK. The CDR3 length is 14 residues. CDR3 bases: TGTGCCAGCAGCCGGGGGGGCGGGGCCAACGTCCTGACTTTC. It is translated as CASSRGGGANVLTF.

The V call is TRBV28, the J call TRBJ1-3; 10 nucleotides agree with TRBD1. CDR1 MDHEN and CDR2 SYDVKM come from the germline V gene. V lost 5 bases and J lost 3; bases outside the gene matches: 7. This CDR3 spans 16 amino acids. The CDR3 region is CASSLRTGGFGNTIYF. CDR3 DNA: TGTGCCAGCAGTCTTCGGACAGGGGGTTTTGGAAACACCATATATTTT.

On this clone: Other DNA sequences from this sample encode an identical CDR3 as well. The gene calls are TRBV5-1 and TRBJ2-1; no definite D call. The CDR3 sequence is 13 residues long. The germline CDR1 and CDR2 sequences are SGHRS and YFSETQ. Trimming left V 4 bases short and J 0 bases short, with 5 bases between. CDR3 coding DNA: TGCGCCAGCAGCCCGGGCTCCTACAATGAGCAGTTCTTC. Residues: CASSPGSYNEQFF.

The chain links TRBV18 to TRBJ1-5; 7 bases map to TRBD1. This CDR3 spans 13 amino acids. Looked up from germline, CDR1 is KGHSH and CDR2 is LQKENI. J was trimmed by 7 bases and V by 5 bases; bases with no gene match: 5. CDR3 loop: CASSAGQNQPQHF. DNA of the CDR3: TGTGCCAGCTCAGCGGGACAGAACCAGCCCCAGCATTTT. Drawing the rest from reference TRBV18 and TRBJ1-5, the complete variable domain is NAGVMQNPRHLVRRRGQEARLRCSPMKGHSHVYWYRQLPEEGLKFMVYLQKENIIDESGMPKERFSAEFPKEGPSILRIQQVVRGDSAAYFCASSAGQNQPQHFGDGTRLSIL.

There are a few counts of this clone. The chain recombines TRBV2 with TRBJ2-7; 11 bases agree with TRBD1. The CDR3 consists of 13 residues. CDR1 and CDR2 from the germline V gene are SNHLY and FYNNEI. V lost 8 bases and J lost 3; bases outside the gene matches: 3. CDR3 in amino acids: CASGGTGGYEQYF. As DNA, the CDR3 is TGTGCCAGCGGGGGGACAGGGGGCTACGAGCAGTACTTC.

The chain recombines TRBV5-4 with TRBJ2-1; TRBD1 agrees at 10 bases. The V gene's germline CDR1 is SGHNT and CDR2 YYREEE (reference sequence). V was clipped by 3 bases and J by 6 bases; unmatched bases: 6. This CDR3 region has 15 residues. The CDR3 reads CASSSSGQGPNEQFF. Here the CDR3 DNA reads TGTGCCAGCAGCTCTTCGGGACAGGGGCCCAATGAGCAGTTCTTC.

The V gene is TRBV4-1, the J gene TRBJ2-1; 12 nucleotides align to TRBD2. Looked up from germline, CDR1 is MGHRA and CDR2 is YSYEKL. V was pared by 4 bases and J by 5 bases, with 9 bases of the junction left unmatched. This CDR3 has 17 amino acids. CDR3 sequence reads: CASSLNTLAGGNNEQFF. DNA of the CDR3: TGCGCCAGCAGCCTTAACACGCTAGCGGGAGGGAACAATGAGCAGTTCTTC.

V usage is TRBV7-9 and J usage is TRBJ1-1, with D possibly matching TRBD1 (5 bases). V was trimmed by 5 bases and J by 4 bases, leaving 11 bases between them. The CDR3 loop spans 13 amino acids. Germline CDR1 is SEHNR and CDR2 is FQNEAQ (reference sequence). The CDR3 DNA is TGTGCCAGCAGCCTGGGGGAGGGCACTGAAGCTTTCTTT. It yields the protein CASSLGEGTEAFF.

This chain connects TRBV2 to TRBJ1-5, with 9 bases lining up with TRBD1. The V segment lost 4 bases and the J segment 3 bases; nucleotides outside the gene matches: 4. This CDR3 contains 15 residues. Germline CDR1 and CDR2: SNHLY and FYNNEI. The CDR3, as DNA: TGTGCCAGCAGTGCCGGGACAGGGCACAATCAGCCCCAGCATTTT. It encodes CASSAGTGHNQPQHF. The variable domain in full, with the rest retrieved from reference TRBV2 and TRBJ1-5, is EPEVTQTPSHQVTQMGQEVILRCVPISNHLYFYWYRQILGQKVEFLVSFYNNEISEKSEIFDDQFSVERPDGSNFTLKIRSTKLEDSAMYFCASSAGTGHNQPQHFGDGTRLSIL.

This rearrangement joins TRBV6-5 to TRBJ1-2, with 7 bases matching TRBD1. Germline CDR1 and CDR2: MNHEY and SVGAGI. The V segment lost 6 bases and the J segment 2 bases; nucleotides outside the gene matches: 3. This CDR3 has 13 amino acids. In DNA form, the CDR3 reads TGTGCCAGCAGCCGGGACAGCAACTATGGCTACACCTTC. Protein sequence: CASSRDSNYGYTF.

V is TRBV7-3 and J is TRBJ1-2; D gene unclear. Germline-derived CDR1 and CDR2 are SGHTA and FQGTGA. There are 14 residues in the CDR3. Trimming shortened V by 5 bases and J by 4 bases, and 14 bases separated the two germline ends. CDR3 sequence reads: CASSRRRLLYGYTF. DNA of the CDR3: TGTGCCAGCAGCCGCCGGCGGTTACTCTATGGCTACACCTTC.

The chain uses TRBV15 and TRBJ2-1; 9 nucleotides agree with TRBD2. Germline lookup yields CDR1 LNHNV and CDR2 YYDKDF (reference sequence). V lost 5 bases and J lost 8; bases outside the gene matches: 7. The CDR3 runs to 14 residues. CDR3 DNA sequence: TGTGCCACCAGCCCTAGCGGGAATCTTTATGAGCAGTTCTTC. Translation gives CATSPSGNLYEQFF.

The chain's CDR3 is CASSDRKDTQYF. Here the CDR3 DNA reads TGTGCCAGCAGTGACAGAAAAGATACGCAGTATTTT. This chain joins TRBV6-1 and TRBJ2-3; D is ambiguous. From germline, CDR1 is MNHNS and CDR2 SASEGT. Trimming took off 3 bases at V and 5 bases at J, with 6 bases between the two ends. The CDR3 length is 12 residues.

J is TRBJ2-5 and V is TRBV5-4, with a possible D match to TRBD2 (7 bases). Germline V gives CDR1 SGHNT, CDR2 YYREEE (reference sequence). The CDR3 has 16 amino acids. Trimming removed 4 bases at V and 0 bases at J, with 16 bases between. The DNA of the CDR3 is TGTGCCAGCAGCGGTGGAGGGGGGGGCCACCAAGAGACCCAGTACTTC. This encodes CASSGGGGGHQETQYF.

The chain uses TRBV11-2 and TRBJ2-5; TRBD2 agrees at 8 bases. V lost 2 bases to trimming and J lost 2 bases; unmatched junction nucleotides: 10. This CDR3 region has 17 residues. CDR1 SGHAT and CDR2 FQNNGV come from the germline V gene. The CDR3: CASSLIPGTRRQETQYF. CDR3 coding DNA: TGTGCCAGCAGCTTAATCCCCGGGACTAGAAGGCAAGAGACCCAGTACTTC.

This clone was counted ten times or more. V and J are TRBV5-5 and TRBJ1-6; D is undetermined. Germline V gene data show CDR1 as SGHKS and CDR2 as YYEKEE (reference sequence). V lost 3 bases and J 5 bases, leaving 6 bases between the germline ends. The CDR3 is 13 residues long. The CDR3 DNA reads TGTGCCAGCAGCTCGGGGAATAATTCACCCCTCCACTTT. It translates to CASSSGNNSPLHF.

The chain carries TRBV13 and TRBJ2-1; 8 bases fit TRBD1. Germline CDR1 and CDR2: PRHDT and FYEKMQ (reference sequence). This CDR3 has 14 amino acids. V lost 5 bases, J lost 5 bases, and 5 bases stayed unmatched. The CDR3 DNA is TGTGCCAGCAGCACGTGGGACAGGAACAATGAGCAGTTCTTC. Translation: CASSTWDRNNEQFF. Full variable domain (missing parts from reference TRBV13 and TRBJ2-1): AAGVIQSPRHLIKEKRETATLKCYPIPRHDTVYWYQQGPGQDPQFLISFYEKMQSDKGSIPDRFSAQQFSDYHSELNMSSLELGDSALYFCASSTWDRNNEQFFGPGTRLTVL.

This clone has a handful of counts. CDR3 loop: CASSFGGTGIYEQYF. In nucleotides, the CDR3 is TGTGCCAGCAGTTTTGGCGGGACAGGGATCTACGAGCAGTACTTC. V gene TRBV28 combines with J gene TRBJ2-7, with TRBD1 identical over 9 bases. The CDR3 contains 15 residues. V trimming: 3 bases; J trimming: 3 bases; junction bases outside the gene matches: 6. Germline V gene sequence: CDR1 MDHEN, CDR2 SYDVKM.

This chain links TRBV28 with TRBJ1-4, with 8 bases aligning to TRBD1. The CDR3 sequence is 15 residues long. Germline V gene sequence: CDR1 MDHEN, CDR2 SYDVKM. The ends lost 6 bases at V and 7 bases at J; junction bases unmatched: 10. DNA of the CDR3: TGTGCCAGCAGCTCAGGACAGGGTGAGCGTGAAAAACTGTTTTTT. Its protein product is CASSSGQGEREKLFF. The entire variable domain, with the rest obtained from reference TRBV28 and TRBJ1-4, is as follows: DVKVTQSSRYLVKRTGEKVFLECVQDMDHENMFWYRQDPGLGLRLIYFSYDVKMKEKGDIPEGYSVSREKKERFSLILESASTNQTSMYLCASSSGQGEREKLFFGSGTQLSVL.

The rearrangement uses TRBV19 and TRBJ2-3; D unclear. Trimming stripped 6 bases from V and 6 bases from J, with 22 bases between. The CDR3 runs to 16 residues. Germline CDR1 and CDR2: LNHDA and SQIVND (reference sequence). CDR3 nucleotide sequence: TGTGCCAGTAGCCCCTTGATGACACTTTACTCCGATACGCAGTATTTT. Protein: CASSPLMTLYSDTQYF.

This clone was detected a few times. The chain recombines TRBV24-1 with TRBJ2-1, with a weak D call TRBD2 (6 bases). The CDR3 has 16 residues. The germline gives CDR1 KGHDR, CDR2 SFDVKD. Deletions cut 4 bases from V and 1 base from J, with 13 bases between. The CDR3 DNA is TGTGCCACCAGTGAGCCGGGACTCCTATCCTACAATGAGCAGTTCTTC. It encodes CATSEPGLLSYNEQFF.

V and J are TRBV5-1 and TRBJ2-2; D is undetermined. The V end was cut by 1 base, the J end by 1 base, with 5 bases between. Germline loops: CDR1 SGHRS, CDR2 YFSETQ. This CDR3 contains 14 residues. CDR3 sequence: CASSLSGNTGELFF. Written as DNA, the CDR3 is TGCGCCAGCAGCTTGTCAGGGAACACCGGGGAGCTGTTTTTT.

The chain combines TRBV5-5 with TRBJ2-3; maybe TRBD2 (5 bases). The CDR3 has 16 amino acids. CDR1 SGHKS and CDR2 YYEKEE come from the germline V gene (reference sequence). With 1 base removed from V and 2 bases from J, the gap between germline ends came to 14 bases. The chain's CDR3 is CASSLTADSNTDTQYF. Here the CDR3 DNA reads TGTGCCAGCAGCTTGACAGCGGACTCAAACACAGATACGCAGTATTTT.

The V call is TRBV28, the J call TRBJ1-4; D is perhaps TRBD1 (6 bases). The CDR3 runs to 15 residues. In germline, CDR1 is MDHEN, CDR2 SYDVKM. The V end lost 5 bases, the J end lost 6 bases, and 16 bases lay between the germline ends. The CDR3 sequence is CASSLLAGVDEKLFF. The CDR3 bases are TGTGCCAGCAGTCTCCTAGCAGGGGTGGATGAAAAACTGTTTTTT.

This rearrangement joins TRBV29-1 to TRBJ2-5; tentatively, D is TRBD2 (6 bases). Germline CDR1 is SQVTM and CDR2 is ANQGSEA. There are 13 residues in the CDR3. Trimming shortened V by 7 bases and J by 9 bases, and 21 bases separated the two germline ends. The CDR3: CSAKLTGGVSQYF. Here the CDR3 DNA reads TGCAGCGCTAAACTCACCGGAGGGGTTTCCCAGTACTTC.